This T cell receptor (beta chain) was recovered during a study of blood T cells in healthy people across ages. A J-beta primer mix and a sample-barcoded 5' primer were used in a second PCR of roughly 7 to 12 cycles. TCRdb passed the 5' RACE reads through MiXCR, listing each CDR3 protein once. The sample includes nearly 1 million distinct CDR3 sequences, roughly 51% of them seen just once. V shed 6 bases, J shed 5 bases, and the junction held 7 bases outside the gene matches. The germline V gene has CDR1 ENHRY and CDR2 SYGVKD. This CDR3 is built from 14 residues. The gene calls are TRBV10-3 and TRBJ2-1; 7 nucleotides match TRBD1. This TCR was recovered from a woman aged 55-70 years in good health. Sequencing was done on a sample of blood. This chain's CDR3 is CAIRRGPSNNEQFF. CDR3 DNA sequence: TGTGCCATCAGGAGGGGGCCTTCAAACAATGAGCAGTTCTTC.